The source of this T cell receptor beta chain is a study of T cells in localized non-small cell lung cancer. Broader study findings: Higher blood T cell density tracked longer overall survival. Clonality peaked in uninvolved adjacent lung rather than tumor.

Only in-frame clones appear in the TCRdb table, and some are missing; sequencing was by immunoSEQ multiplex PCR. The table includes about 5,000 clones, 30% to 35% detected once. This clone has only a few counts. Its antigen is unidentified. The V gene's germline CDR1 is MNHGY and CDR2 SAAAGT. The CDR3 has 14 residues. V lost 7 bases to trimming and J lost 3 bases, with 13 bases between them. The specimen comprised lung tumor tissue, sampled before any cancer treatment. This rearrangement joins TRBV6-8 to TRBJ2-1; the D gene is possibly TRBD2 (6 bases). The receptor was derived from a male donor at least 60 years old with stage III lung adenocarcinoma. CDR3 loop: CASIQEAGYNEQFF. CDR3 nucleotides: TGTGCCAGCATACAAGAAGCGGGCTACAATGAGCAGTTCTTC.